Listed below are T cell receptor beta chains from one sample, sequenced in a study of tumor and adjacent non-tumor tissue in lung cancer. A single record per CDR3 protein comes from TCRdb applying MiXCR to the multiplex PCR reads. Here the sample spans tens of thousands of distinct CDR3 sequences, approximately 70% being singletons. Sequencing used lung tumor tissue. All receptors derive from a man aged 55-75 years with non-small cell lung cancer. Each CDR3 is given with its conserved first and last residue. Each record gives: J gene, clone size, D gene, V gene, CDR3 protein, CDR3 DNA. The D gene is left open where the match is weak. Size values are once, few and many counts, or a class for expanded clones, and some rows have none.

>TRBJ1-2|-|-|TRBV5-4
CASSFPFYGYTF
TGTGCCAGCAGCTTTCCGTTCTATGGCTACACCTTC
>TRBJ2-6|-|-|TRBV6-5
CAGSMTGANVLTF
TGTGCCGGCAGTATGACTGGGGCCAACGTCCTGACTTTC
>TRBJ2-7|few|-|TRBV6-1
CASSATTGPSEQYF
TGTGCCAGCAGTGCTACGACAGGACCCTCCGAGCAGTATTTC
>TRBJ2-1|many|-|TRBV6-1
CASNGANYNEQFF
TGTGCCAGCAATGGGGCTAACTACAATGAGCAGTTCTTC
>TRBJ1-1|-|-|TRBV29-1
CSVELHGAISTEALF
TGCAGCGTTGAGCTACACGGGGCGATTTCCACTGAAGCTCTCTTT
>TRBJ2-1|-|-|TRBV7-9
CASSFAGGGSYNEQFF
TGTGCCAGCAGCTTCGCCGGGGGAGGCTCCTACAATGAGCAGTTCTTC
>TRBJ2-6|few|-|TRBV18
CASSPVSLTSGANVLTF
TGTGCCAGCTCACCAGTCAGCTTAACTTCTGGGGCCAACGTCCTGACTTTC
>TRBJ1-6|many|TRBD1|TRBV6-1
CASSEVWTGANSPLHF
TGTGCCAGCAGTGAAGTGTGGACAGGGGCTAATTCACCCCTCCACTTT
>TRBJ2-7|-|TRBD1|TRBV12-5
CASGSHGTGTYEQYF
TGTGCTAGTGGGTCACACGGGACAGGGACCTACGAGCAGTACTTC
>TRBJ2-3|-|TRBD1|TRBV12-3/TRBV12-4
CASSSSDRGGTDRQYF
TGTGCCAGCAGTTCCAGTGACAGGGGGGGCACAGATAGGCAATATTTT
>TRBJ2-7|-|-|TRBV4-3
CASNQGMGARVFEQYF
TGCGCCAGCAACCAAGGCATGGGTGCTCGCGTTTTCGAGCAGTACTTC
>TRBJ2-5|-|TRBD1|TRBV6-2/TRBV6-3
CVSSYRGQKQETQYF
TGTGTCAGCAGTTACCGGGGACAGAAACAAGAGACCCAGTATTTC
>TRBJ2-3|few|-|TRBV5-6
CAGSMGLGMSDMQYF
TGTGCCGGCAGCATGGGGCTGGGAATGTCTGATATGCAGTATTTT
>TRBJ1-1|-|-|TRBV6-5
CPSSYQVNTETFF
TGTCCCAGCAGTTATCAGGTGAACACTGAGACTTTCTTT
>TRBJ1-1|-|-|TRBV11-2
CASSIPTGVNAETFF
TGTGCCAGCAGCATCCCGACGGGGGTGAACGCTGAAACTTTCTTT